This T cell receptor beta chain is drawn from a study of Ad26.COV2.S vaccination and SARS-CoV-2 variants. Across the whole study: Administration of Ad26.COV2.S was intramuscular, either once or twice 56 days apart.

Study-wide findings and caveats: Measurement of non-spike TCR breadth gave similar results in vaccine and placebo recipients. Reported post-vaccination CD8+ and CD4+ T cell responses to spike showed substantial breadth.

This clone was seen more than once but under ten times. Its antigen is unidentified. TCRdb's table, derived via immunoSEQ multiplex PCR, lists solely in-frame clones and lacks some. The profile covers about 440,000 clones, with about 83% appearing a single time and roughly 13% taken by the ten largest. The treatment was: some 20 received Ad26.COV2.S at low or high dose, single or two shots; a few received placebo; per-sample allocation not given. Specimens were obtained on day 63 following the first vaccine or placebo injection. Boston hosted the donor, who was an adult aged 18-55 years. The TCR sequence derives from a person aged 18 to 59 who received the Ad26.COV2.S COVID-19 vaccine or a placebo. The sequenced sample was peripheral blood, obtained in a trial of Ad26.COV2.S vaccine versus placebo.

The CDR3 loop reads CAWKDRTEAFF. CDR3 coding DNA: TGTGCCTGGAAAGATAGGACTGAAGCTTTCTTT. J is TRBJ1-1 and V is TRBV30, with no clear D. V lost 4 bases and J lost 5, with 8 bases in between. The CDR3 covers 11 residues. Germline V gives CDR1 GTSNPN, CDR2 SVGIG (reference sequence). The complete variable domain, with remaining parts taken from reference TRBV30 and TRBJ1-1, reads SQTIHQWPATLVQPVGSPLSLECTVEGTSNPNLYWYRQAAGRGLQLLFYSVGIGQISSEVPQNLSASRPQDRQFILSSKKLLLSDSGFYLCAWKDRTEAFFGQGTRLTVV.